The 7 T cell receptor beta chains given below trace back to one sample, sequenced in a study of T cell responses to AZD1222 COVID-19 vaccine. The table came from immunoSEQ multiplex PCR; TCRdb's copy has only in-frame clones and leaves some out. This sample has about 140,000 clones, with 90% to 95% found just once. Material: peripheral blood, obtained 28 days after the second AZD1222 dose. These receptors originate from an adult who received the AZD1222 COVID-19 vaccine.

The rearrangement links TRBV9 to TRBJ1-2, with a tentative D call TRBD1 (5 bases). CDR1 and CDR2 (germline): SGDLS, YYNGEE. The CDR3 has 12 residues. With 3 bases removed from V and 7 bases from J, the gap between germline ends came to 10 bases. The CDR3 loop is CASSGYRSGYTF. The CDR3 nucleotides read TGTGCCAGCAGCGGTTACAGGAGTGGCTACACCTTC.

This clone is a singleton in its sample. Germline is not matched at one junction end, which may reflect a read error. The chain links TRBV4-3 to TRBJ2-3; TRBD2 matches at 8 bases. The CDR3 has 16 amino acids. Germline V gives CDR1 LGHNA, CDR2 YSLEER. Here the CDR3 reads CATSRLPGGSTDTQYF. CDR3 sequence (DNA): TGCGCCACCAGCCGCCTCCCGGGAGGGAGCACAGATACGCAGTATTTT.

The genes are TRBV3-1 (or the pseudogene TRBV3-2) and TRBJ1-1; D is undetermined. This CDR3 is 13 amino acids long. Germline-derived CDR1 and CDR2 are LGHDT and YNNKEL (reference sequence). V lost 4 bases, J lost 3 bases, and 9 bases lay in between. The CDR3 DNA reads TGTGCCAGCAGCCTTACGGGTGACACTGAAGCTTTCTTT. Its protein is CASSLTGDTEAFF.

The chain couples TRBV18 to TRBJ2-1; TRBD1 might be the D (6 bases). The germline CDR1 and CDR2 sequences are KGHSH and LQKENI. The CDR3 is 14 residues long. V lost 6 bases to trimming and J lost 5 bases, with 14 bases between them. The CDR3 region is CASSPDWGHNEQFF. Here the CDR3 DNA reads TGTGCCAGCTCCCCGGACTGGGGGCACAATGAGCAGTTCTTC.

V and J are TRBV12-3 or TRBV12-4 and TRBJ1-2; 9 bases fit TRBD1. V lost 1 base to trimming and J lost 7 bases; unmatched junction nucleotides: 1. The CDR3 extends over 13 amino acids. CDR3 nucleotides: TGTGCCAGCAGTTTAGGGACAGGGGTTGGCTACACCTTC. Translated, it gives CASSLGTGVGYTF.

The chain recombines TRBV6-6 with TRBJ1-2, with D possibly matching TRBD1 (6 bases). Trimming pared 6 bases from V and 0 bases from J, leaving 14 bases between. Per germline, CDR1 MNHNY and CDR2 SVGAGI (reference sequence). CDR3 length equals 15 residues. CDR3 protein: CASRPHRESNYGYTF. The CDR3 DNA reads TGTGCCAGCAGACCTCACAGGGAGTCTAACTATGGCTACACCTTC.

The rearrangement joins TRBV7-8 to TRBJ2-7, with a weak D call TRBD2 (5 bases). The V gene lost 5 bases and the J gene lost 2 bases, with 13 bases spanning the gap. The CDR3 has 14 residues. The germline gives CDR1 SGHVS, CDR2 FQNEAQ. The CDR3 spells CASSTGLATYEQYF. In DNA, the CDR3 is TGTGCCAGCAGCACCGGACTGGCCACCTACGAGCAGTACTTC.